This TCR beta chain was identified in a study of cytomegalovirus exposure and HLA in healthy donors listed by TCRdb under 2017. Some background on the complete study: According to an earlier analysis of 587 of the donors, roughly 180 million T cells yielded some 120 million unique TCR beta sequences and 276 Gb of sequence data. An early release covering 550 to 650 HLA-typed donors comprised 250 to 350 gigabases of sequencing data and around 86 million unique TCR sequences. Donor age, sex, ethnicity and CMV serostatus were collected together with the repertoire data. The genetic ancestry cluster associated with self-reported Caucasian donors included 65% to 90% of the 398 genotyped donors. Every discovery cohort repertoire had been produced on one sequencing platform. A later analysis re-analyzed previously published TCR beta repertoires from 600 to 850 donors and added high-resolution HLA genotyping to study TCR occurrence patterns. HLA typing covered class I and class II loci at four-digit resolution. Across approximately 420 genotyped donors of the cohort, an average of about 240,000 unique TCR beta nucleotide sequences per donor were sequenced, and roughly 18% of those sequences were non-productive. Because of strong linkage in the cohort, five DR-DQ haplotypes were treated as single units for association and clustering. Along with the roughly 670-subject first cohort, a separate validation cohort of over 90 different subjects was used. The study used immunosequencing to profile the T cell repertoires of more than 650 subjects and linked those repertoires to cytomegalovirus serostatus. To predict cytomegalovirus infection status, the study combined high-throughput TCR immunosequencing, statistical association of individual TCRs with disease status, and machine learning. An earlier analysis of about 600 of the donors used high-throughput TCR beta sequencing to judge whether each TCR beta V gene segment behaved as functional or pseudogenic. Typing coverage differed by locus: A, B, C, DRB1 and DQB1 were typed in roughly 629-630 donors, DQA1 in approximately 520, DPA1 in around 610, and DPB1 in 400 to 480. A later genetic analysis used genome-wide SNP genotypes for about 65% of the roughly 670 donors, treating that subset as a discovery cohort. The study was designed to test whether signatures of past pathogen exposure could be identified by cataloging public T cell receptors. The later analysis used no new phenotypic data to find candidate immune exposures, relying instead on TCR beta sequences and their occurrence across donors. General study outcomes and caveats: A few of the identified cytomegalovirus-associated TCR beta chains were confirmed in vitro to be specific for cytomegalovirus antigens. The cohort was sequenced for TCR beta chains only, and without alpha or paired-chain data the features that could be detected were limited. Linkage disequilibrium might explain the correlated functional status among segregating V segments, but an unknown experimental factor could not be ruled out. The earlier analysis of nearly 600 of the donors excluded 15 to 20 rarely observed V segments, including chromosome 9 orphons, because counts were too low. The 87-base-pair reads could not distinguish some IMGT-functional V segments, including TRBV6-2 and TRBV6-3, so those segments were excluded. A group of highly shared sequence variants was considered likely to be a technical artifact of the sequencing pipeline. At a false discovery rate of 0.05, a later analysis linked 16,951 TCR beta sequences to specific HLA alleles. A further reported finding was that TCR beta sequences accurately predicted the HLA-A and HLA-B alleles for most subjects in the first cohort. Most CMV-associated TCR beta chains appeared to be HLA-restricted in a later analysis, and the HLA associations seemed to be driven largely by CMV exposure. An earlier analysis of approximately 540 of the donors showed that most TCR beta V segments appeared in productive rearrangements either about 87% or about 30% of the time, which broadly matched IMGT annotations. In both the original and validation cohorts, the classifier was reported to diagnose cytomegalovirus status with high specificity and sensitivity. In a later genetic analysis, fewer N-insertions in productive TCRs were reported among donors in an Asian-associated ancestry cluster than the roughly 640-donor mean. When HLA alleles, especially DR and DQ, strongly co-occurred, attributing TCR associations to individual alleles was difficult. According to the authors, the approach could potentially be generalized to other disease states and immunological phenotypes. HLA typing was unavailable for some donors at each locus, so association tests used only the typed subset. A later analysis reported that several top co-occurrence clusters appeared linked to parvovirus B19, influenza, CMV and Epstein-Barr virus. An association between a missense DCLRE1C variant and V-gene and J-gene trimming of TCR beta chains was found in a later genetic analysis and replicated in an independent cohort. The presence/absence analyses assumed that sequencing depth was roughly uniform across donors, and that assumption may not be true. Most TCR sequences were observed very rarely across donors, whereas some public TCRs were present in many individuals. The study listed approximately 150 TCR beta chains as associated with cytomegalovirus. CMV serostatus was the only immune exposure information available for the cohort. According to a later analysis, TCR association rates differed among HLA loci, with DRB1 alleles showing the most associated TCRs and HLA-C alleles showing the fewest. In a later analysis, HLA-associated TCR beta chains were found to be more clonally expanded and to have lower generation probabilities than equally common non-associated chains.

The cohort consisted of some 730 healthy bone marrow donors. At the time of sampling, all cohort members were nominally healthy, though unrecorded immune exposures were likely present. The donor was CMV seropositive and was included in the group of approximately 300 seropositive cohort members. Every donor gave a peripheral blood sample, and the peripheral blood mononuclear cells from that sample were used for TCR beta sequencing. Genomic DNA extraction from the blood cell samples was performed with the Qiagen DNeasy Blood Extraction Kit. To prepare the library, the immunoSEQ multiplex PCR assay was applied. For the multiplex PCR, a mixture combining 60 forward primers for TCR Vbeta segments and 13 reverse primers for TCR Jbeta segments was used. The CDR3 region of rearranged TCR beta genes was amplified from genomic DNA by a multiplex PCR assay. The Illumina HiSeq System was used to sequence the amplified TCR beta libraries as 87-base-pair reads. Under the source paper's analysis protocol: Across the 700 or so repertoires, a later analysis counted about 81 million unique TCR beta chains, roughly 11 million of which were shared by at least two donors. Raw reads were error-corrected and collapsed into unique sequences by a nearest-neighbor algorithm in which closely related sequences were merged to remove PCR and sequencing errors. CDR3 sequences were aligned to IMGT reference sequences to assign V, D and J gene segments. For a sequence to be retained, a match of at least six nucleotides was required to both a V gene segment and a J gene segment. Rearrangements were classified as productive when the CDR3 lacked stop codons and remained in frame with V and J, and all other rearrangements were classified as non-productive. Following IMGT convention, CDR3 was defined as the stretch from the second conserved V-encoded cysteine up to the conserved J-encoded phenylalanine. In an earlier analysis of around 600 of the donors, sequences lacking an unambiguous match to a single V gene segment were excluded. An earlier analysis of fewer than 750 of the donors called V segments functional above 56.7% productive rearrangements and segregating when the between-donor standard deviation exceeded 5%. A statistical classification framework was built for diagnosing cytomegalovirus status from the catalog of TCR beta chain sequences. In a later analysis, TCR nucleotide sequences were compared against IMGT/GENE-DB human TR gene sequences so that V and J genes could be assigned. A later analysis assigned CDR3 sequences and most-parsimonious VDJ recombination scenarios with the TCRdist pipeline. In a later analysis, every TCR beta chain was defined by the combination of its CDR3 amino acid sequence and its V-gene family, and reads without a unique V-gene family were dropped. As a way to deal with suspected cross-contamination and a sequencing artifact, a later analysis dropped 640 or so nucleotide sequences that were highly shared and had low generation probability. For each public chain, a later analysis derived a clonal expansion index from normalized ranks of inferred template counts within each repertoire. In a later analysis, generation probabilities were computed with a VDJ recombination model fitted to out-of-frame rearrangements, and the resulting probabilities were checked against IGoR. In a later analysis, hypergeometric tests were used to score TCR-TCR, TCR-HLA and TCR-CMV co-occurrence, with a repertoire-size bias correction applied to TCR pairs. In a later analysis, false discovery rates were estimated by permuting HLA or CMV assignments 20 times. In a later analysis, co-occurring TCRs were grouped using DBSCAN, with TCRdist sequence similarity added in when clustering inside HLA-allele-positive subsets. Repertoires with fewer than 30,000 or more than 120,000 public chains, plus five repertoires with anomalous nucleotide sharing, were excluded from co-occurrence clustering. Entries here come from immuneACCESS through TCRdb and include only in-frame sequences with V and J called. Some clones fail to appear in such tables; in the studies checked, an unresolved V gene covers under half of the shortfall, and the cause of the remainder is unknown. V and J calls and clone size come straight from that table; D and trimming were deduced from the DNA. This sample holds 200,000 or so clones; 65% to 85% were observed only once. The ten biggest clones cover 4.5% to 7.5% of the sample.

Of note for this clone: Its antigen specificity is not known. Base quality data are lacking; no much larger clone is found one base away.

The CDR3, from cysteine to phenylalanine, totals 16 residues. CDR3 DNA is the only sequence kept; it has 48 bases, read in frame from the first base. Trimming removed 1 base from V and 8 bases from J, leaving 18 bases between the germline ends. The germline V gene encodes CDR1 LGHNA and CDR2 YNFKEQ. The sequencing sample was made of PBMCs. This sequence originates from a woman in her 30s in good health and CMV-seropositive. The rearranged segments are TRBV4-2 and TRBJ2-1; 6 matching bases give a weak D call of TRBD2. The CDR3 region reads CASSQVILAVGDEQFF. Read as DNA, the sequence is TGTGCCAGCAGCCAAGTTATTTTAGCGGTCGGCGATGAGCAGTTCTTC.